A single sample is the source of the 15 T cell receptor beta chains below, sequenced in a study of T cell changes during pregnancy in multiple sclerosis (dated by TCRdb to about 2019). To prepare the library, the immunoSEQ multiplex PCR assay was applied. Imported from immuneACCESS, the table was reduced by TCRdb to in-frame sequences with V and J called. These copies leave out some clones; in studies compared against another copy, an unresolved V gene accounts for under half, and the cause of the remainder is not known. The sample data list tens of thousands of clones, and 91% of these were observed just once. The ten largest clones add up to about 0.42% of the sample. This material consisted of CD4+ T cells from peripheral blood mononuclear cells, taken in the third trimester of pregnancy. The receptors come from a female donor in good health, enrolled as a control in a pregnancy study.

V and J are TRBV27 and TRBJ1-5; 7 nucleotides match TRBD1. Trimming cost V 4 bases and J 2 bases; bases outside gene matches: 5. This CDR3 has 15 residues. Germline CDR1 is MNHEY and CDR2 is SMNVEV (reference sequence). The CDR3 DNA reads TGTGCCAGCAGTTCAACCGGGACAGGCAATCAGCCCCAGCATTTT. Its protein product is CASSSTGTGNQPQHF.

The rearrangement joins TRBV5-4 to TRBJ2-5; 7 bases line up with TRBD1. Germline CDR1 is SGHNT and CDR2 is YYREEE (reference sequence). V trimming: 3 bases; J trimming: 1 base; junction bases outside the gene matches: 3. The CDR3 has 14 amino acids. The CDR3: CASSSGTVQETQYF. The CDR3 nucleotides read TGTGCCAGCAGCTCCGGGACAGTCCAAGAGACCCAGTACTTC.

V is TRBV2 and J is TRBJ2-3; 7 bases are a match to TRBD1. CDR1 SNHLY and CDR2 FYNNEI come from the germline V gene. The CDR3 totals 13 residues. V was pared by 5 bases and J by 5 bases, with 4 bases of the junction left unmatched. CDR3 DNA: TGTGCCAGCAGTTTGGGACAGTTAGATACGCAGTATTTT. Translating it yields CASSLGQLDTQYF.

V gene TRBV4-1 combines with J gene TRBJ1-2; weak D call: TRBD1 (6 bases). The CDR3 is 18 amino acids. V dropped 4 bases and J dropped 0 bases, with 21 bases sitting between them. Germline V gene data show CDR1 as MGHRA and CDR2 as YSYEKL. As DNA, the CDR3 is TGCGCCAGCAGCCCCGCCCCGGCAGGGACATTTACTAACTATGGCTACACCTTC. It translates to CASSPAPAGTFTNYGYTF.

In regard to this clone: An end of the junction differs from the germline gene, which may be a read error. The chain's CDR3 is CASSSGQGVEQFF. For the CDR3, the DNA is TGTGCTAGCAGCTCGGGACAGGGTGTTGAGCAGTTCTTC. The chain is built from TRBV7-7 and TRBJ2-1, with TRBD1 identical over 9 bases. The CDR3 loop spans 13 amino acids. From germline, CDR1 is SSHAT and CDR2 FNYEAQ (reference sequence).

The gene calls are TRBV18 and TRBJ2-1; 11 bases are shared with TRBD2. The ends lost 3 bases at V and 2 bases at J; junction bases unmatched: 6. CDR1 and CDR2 (germline): KGHSH, LQKENI. The CDR3 extends over 17 amino acids. The CDR3 loop reads CASSPSLAGGPYNEQFF. For the CDR3, the DNA is TGTGCCAGCTCACCCTCTCTAGCGGGGGGACCCTACAATGAGCAGTTCTTC.

The chain links TRBV7-3 to TRBJ2-3; D remains unclear. The CDR3 consists of 14 residues. In germline, CDR1 is SGHTA, CDR2 FQGTGA. V dropped 2 bases and J dropped 4 bases, with 10 bases sitting between them. The DNA for the CDR3 is TGTGCCAGCAGCTTATCACTGAGTTCAGATACGCAGTATTTT. This gives the protein CASSLSLSSDTQYF. Full variable domain (outside the CDR3, taken from reference TRBV7-3 and TRBJ2-3): GAGVSQTPSNKVTEKGKYVELRCDPISGHTALYWYRQSLGQGPEFLIYFQGTGAADDSGLPNDRFFAVRPEGSVSTLKIQRTERGDSAVYLCASSLSLSSDTQYFGPGTRLTVL.

The DNA for the CDR3 is TGCGCCAGCACCCGATCGGGAGGAGGTGTAACTGAAGCTTTCTTT. Protein sequence: CASTRSGGGVTEAFF. The chain couples TRBV10-2 to TRBJ1-1; D ambiguous. The CDR3 contains 15 residues. V gave up 7 bases and J gave up 5 bases, with 20 bases separating them. Germline CDR1 is WSHSY and CDR2 is SAAADI.

The chain joins TRBV5-1 to TRBJ1-2; D remains unclear. This CDR3 comprises 13 residues. CDR1 and CDR2 (germline): SGHRS, YFSETQ. Trimming cost V 6 bases and J 4 bases, with 13 bases left between them. The CDR3 reads CASMGQQTYGYTF. CDR3 nucleotides: TGCGCCAGCATGGGCCAACAGACCTATGGCTACACCTTC.

The genes are TRBV5-5 and TRBJ2-7; D possibly corresponds to TRBD2 (5 bases). There are 15 residues in the CDR3. In germline, CDR1 is SGHKS, CDR2 YYEKEE (reference sequence). The ends were cut back, 0 bases at V and 2 bases at J, with 12 bases in the middle. The CDR3 bases are TGTGCCAGCAGCTTGGCGGACTCGCTCCCCTACGAGCAGTACTTC. It yields the protein CASSLADSLPYEQYF.

The chain links TRBV30 to TRBJ2-3, with a tentative D call TRBD2 (6 bases). Trimming removed 2 bases at V and 2 bases at J, with 14 bases between. Germline-derived CDR1 and CDR2 are GTSNPN and SVGIG (reference sequence). The CDR3 runs 15 residues. CDR3 sequence: CAWSRLVTPTDTQYF. The DNA for the CDR3 is TGTGCCTGGAGTAGACTAGTTACCCCCACAGATACGCAGTATTTT.

The chain links TRBV27 to TRBJ1-2; 12 nucleotides agree with TRBD1. This CDR3 has 17 amino acids. Trimming took 5 bases from V and 8 from J; bases not matched to a gene: 15. The germline gives CDR1 MNHEY, CDR2 SMNVEV (reference sequence). The CDR3 protein is CASSPFGTGGPQEGYTF. CDR3 bases: TGTGCCAGCAGTCCCTTTGGGACAGGGGGCCCCCAGGAGGGCTACACCTTC.

The V gene is TRBV11-1, the J gene TRBJ2-5, with a weak D call TRBD2 (6 bases). CDR1 and CDR2 (germline): SGHAT, FQDESV (reference sequence). Deletions cut 5 bases from V and 5 bases from J, with 12 bases between. There are 13 residues in the CDR3. The DNA for the CDR3 is TGTGCCAGCAGCCCAGGGACTGTGGAGACCCAGTACTTC. Translation: CASSPGTVETQYF.

V usage is TRBV9 and J usage is TRBJ2-3, with D possibly being TRBD1 (6 bases). Germline CDR1 reads SGDLS; CDR2 reads YYNGEE. The CDR3 is made up of 12 amino acids. Trimming cost V 3 bases and J 6 bases, with 8 bases left between them. The CDR3 reads CASSADRDTQYF. The CDR3 DNA follows: TGTGCCAGCAGCGCCGACAGGGATACGCAGTATTTT.

The rearrangement links TRBV10-1 to TRBJ1-1, with 7 bases fitting TRBD1. Germline lookup yields CDR1 WNHNN and CDR2 SYGVQD (reference sequence). The V gene end was trimmed by 4 bases and the J gene end by 2 bases; junction bases not matched to a gene: 4. This CDR3 contains 14 residues. CDR3 bases: TGCGCCAGCAGTGGGGGGACAGAAAACACTGAAGCTTTCTTT. The encoded protein is CASSGGTENTEAFF.